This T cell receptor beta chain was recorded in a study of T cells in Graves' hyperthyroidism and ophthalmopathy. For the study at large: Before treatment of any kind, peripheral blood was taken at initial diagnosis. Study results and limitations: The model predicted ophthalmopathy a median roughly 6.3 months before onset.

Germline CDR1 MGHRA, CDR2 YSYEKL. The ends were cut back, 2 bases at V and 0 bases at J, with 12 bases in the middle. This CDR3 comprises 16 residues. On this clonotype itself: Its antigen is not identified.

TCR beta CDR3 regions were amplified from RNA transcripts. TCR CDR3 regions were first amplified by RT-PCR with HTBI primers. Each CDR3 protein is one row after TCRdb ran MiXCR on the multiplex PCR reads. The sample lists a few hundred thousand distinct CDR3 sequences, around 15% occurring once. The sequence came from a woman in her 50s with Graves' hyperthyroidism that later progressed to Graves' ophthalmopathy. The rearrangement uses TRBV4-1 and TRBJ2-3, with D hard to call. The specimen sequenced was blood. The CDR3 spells CASSQKSLGSTDTQYF. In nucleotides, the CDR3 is TGCGCCAGCAGCCAAAAATCCCTCGGTAGCACAGATACGCAGTATTTT.